Listed below are T cell receptor beta chains from one sample, sequenced in a study of shared clonotypes between healthy human individuals. Here immunoSEQ multiplex PCR was the method, and the copy in TCRdb shows in-frame clones only, minus some. This table holds roughly 720,000 clones, roughly 91% found once. Source material: memory CD8+ T cells from PBMCs. The receptors were sampled from a man in his late teens or twenties in good health. Some clones in this sample may be carry-over from other donors' samples. Each CDR3 is given with its conserved first and last residue. Fields, in order: J gene, D gene, V gene, clone size, CDR3 DNA, CDR3 protein. A D gene is named only where the DNA matches it firmly. Size values are once, few and many counts, or a class for expanded clones, and some rows have none.

j_call: TRBJ2-7
d_call: .
v_call: TRBV27
clone_size: .
cdr3_nt: TGTGCCAGCAGGTCTGGGGGGCAAGTTAGCGAGCAGTACTTC
cdr3_aa: CASRSGGQVSEQYF

j_call: TRBJ1-1
d_call: TRBD1
v_call: TRBV7-3
clone_size: few
cdr3_nt: TGTGCCAGCAGCTTATCAGGGGGTCAGGTAGCTTTCTTT
cdr3_aa: CASSLSGGQVAFF

j_call: TRBJ1-1
d_call: .
v_call: TRBV5-1
clone_size: .
cdr3_nt: TGCGCCAGCAGCCGAAGCGAGACCTCGGGCGTTGGAGCTTTCTTT
cdr3_aa: CASSRSETSGVGAFF

j_call: TRBJ2-7
d_call: .
v_call: TRBV5-4
clone_size: .
cdr3_nt: TGTGCCAGCAGCTTACCGCCCGGGACTGCCCCATACGAGCAGTACTTC
cdr3_aa: CASSLPPGTAPYEQYF

j_call: TRBJ2-1
d_call: TRBD1
v_call: TRBV19
clone_size: .
cdr3_nt: TGTGCCAGTAGCCCGGGACAGGGGGGGTCCTACAATGAGCAGTTCTTC
cdr3_aa: CASSPGQGGSYNEQFF

j_call: TRBJ2-3
d_call: .
v_call: TRBV9
clone_size: .
cdr3_nt: TGTGCCAGCAGCGTACGGGGTAGATCTGGGGGCACAGATACGCAGTATTTT
cdr3_aa: CASSVRGRSGGTDTQYF

j_call: TRBJ2-4
d_call: .
v_call: TRBV2
clone_size: .
cdr3_nt: TGTGCCAGCAGTGATGGGCGGGGCAAAAACATTCAGTACTTC
cdr3_aa: CASSDGRGKNIQYF

j_call: TRBJ2-7
d_call: .
v_call: TRBV7-9
clone_size: .
cdr3_nt: TGTGCCAGCAGCACCATAGTGGGGTACGAGCAGTACTTC
cdr3_aa: CASSTIVGYEQYF

j_call: TRBJ2-1
d_call: TRBD1
v_call: TRBV19
clone_size: .
cdr3_nt: TGTGCCAGTAGTATTTCGGGACAGGGCTACAATGAGCAGTTCTTC
cdr3_aa: CASSISGQGYNEQFF

j_call: TRBJ2-2
d_call: TRBD1
v_call: TRBV9
clone_size: .
cdr3_nt: TGTGCCAGCAGCACCCAGGACAGGGTCAACACCGGGGAGCTGTTTTTT
cdr3_aa: CASSTQDRVNTGELFF

j_call: TRBJ2-7
d_call: .
v_call: TRBV7-9
clone_size: .
cdr3_nt: TGTGCCAGCAGCTTAACAGAGTCCTACGAGCAGTACTTC
cdr3_aa: CASSLTESYEQYF

j_call: TRBJ2-1
d_call: .
v_call: TRBV7-9
clone_size: .
cdr3_nt: TGTGCCAGCAGCTTAGCGCAGGCTAGAGACAATGAGCAGTTCTTC
cdr3_aa: CASSLAQARDNEQFF

j_call: TRBJ2-7
d_call: .
v_call: TRBV4-2
clone_size: .
cdr3_nt: TGTGCCAGCAGCCAAGGGGGACCACCCTACGAGCAGTACTTC
cdr3_aa: CASSQGGPPYEQYF

j_call: TRBJ2-7
d_call: TRBD1
v_call: TRBV6-5
clone_size: .
cdr3_nt: TGTGCCAGCAGCCTACGGGACAGGGGATACGAGCAGTACTTC
cdr3_aa: CASSLRDRGYEQYF

j_call: TRBJ2-7
d_call: TRBD2
v_call: TRBV7-6
clone_size: .
cdr3_nt: TGTGCCAGCAGCCCAGAGGCTAGCGGCGAGCAGTACTTC
cdr3_aa: CASSPEASGEQYF

j_call: TRBJ2-1
d_call: TRBD2
v_call: TRBV7-8
clone_size: .
cdr3_nt: TGTGCCAGCAGCTTACCAGGACTAGCGGGGAACAATGAGCAGTTCTTC
cdr3_aa: CASSLPGLAGNNEQFF

j_call: TRBJ1-3
d_call: .
v_call: TRBV7-9
clone_size: few
cdr3_nt: TGTGCCAGCACATGGGGGACTTCACGAAACACCATATATTTT
cdr3_aa: CASTWGTSRNTIYF

j_call: TRBJ2-1
d_call: TRBD2
v_call: TRBV10-3
clone_size: .
cdr3_nt: TGTGCCATCAAGGGACTAGCGGGAGCTGAGCAGTTCTTC
cdr3_aa: CAIKGLAGAEQFF

j_call: TRBJ2-1
d_call: TRBD2
v_call: TRBV11-1
clone_size: .
cdr3_nt: TGTGCCAGCAGCTGGACTAGCGACTCCTACAATGAGCAGTTCTTC
cdr3_aa: CASSWTSDSYNEQFF

j_call: TRBJ1-2
d_call: .
v_call: TRBV7-9
clone_size: once
cdr3_nt: TGTGCCAGCAGCTTAGGCGGGTCCTCTAACTATGGCTACACCTTC
cdr3_aa: CASSLGGSSNYGYTF

j_call: TRBJ2-7
d_call: .
v_call: TRBV7-9
clone_size: .
cdr3_nt: TGTGCCAGCAGCCTTCGGACAGACTACGAGCAGTACTTC
cdr3_aa: CASSLRTDYEQYF

j_call: TRBJ2-1
d_call: .
v_call: TRBV6-5
clone_size: .
cdr3_nt: TGTGCCAGCAGTTATTTTGCGGGATATGTCAATGAGCAGTTCTTC
cdr3_aa: CASSYFAGYVNEQFF

j_call: TRBJ2-1
d_call: .
v_call: TRBV6-6
clone_size: .
cdr3_nt: TGTGCCAGCAGTTACCAGAATGAGCAGTTCTTC
cdr3_aa: CASSYQNEQFF

j_call: TRBJ2-1
d_call: TRBD2
v_call: TRBV6-6
clone_size: .
cdr3_nt: TGTGCCAGCAGTTACTGGAACGGGGGGGGTGAGCAGTTCTTC
cdr3_aa: CASSYWNGGGEQFF

j_call: TRBJ1-1
d_call: .
v_call: TRBV6-1
clone_size: .
cdr3_nt: TGTGCCAGCAGTGAAGCACAGGGAGGACAGAACACTGAAGCTTTCTTT
cdr3_aa: CASSEAQGGQNTEAFF

j_call: TRBJ2-7
d_call: .
v_call: TRBV2
clone_size: .
cdr3_nt: TGTGCCAGCAGGGGAGGAGTAACCTACGAGCAGTACTTC
cdr3_aa: CASRGGVTYEQYF

j_call: TRBJ2-7
d_call: .
v_call: TRBV11-2
clone_size: .
cdr3_nt: TGTGCCAGCAGCTTAGAAAGGTCCGGGCCCTACGAGCAGTACTTC
cdr3_aa: CASSLERSGPYEQYF

j_call: TRBJ2-7
d_call: .
v_call: TRBV10-2
clone_size: once
cdr3_nt: TGCGCCAGCAGTGGAAGGGGCTTATACGAGCAGTACTTC
cdr3_aa: CASSGRGLYEQYF

j_call: TRBJ2-7
d_call: .
v_call: TRBV30
clone_size: .
cdr3_nt: TGTGCCTGGAGTATCTTCCCCGACAGGTTAGTTCCCTACGAGCAGTACTTC
cdr3_aa: CAWSIFPDRLVPYEQYF

j_call: TRBJ2-3
d_call: .
v_call: TRBV28
clone_size: .
cdr3_nt: TGTGCCAGCAGTTTAGGGCAGGCCGCCACTATGGGAGATACGCAGTATTTT
cdr3_aa: CASSLGQAATMGDTQYF

j_call: TRBJ2-1
d_call: TRBD1
v_call: TRBV27
clone_size: .
cdr3_nt: TGTGCCAGCAGTTCCGCAGAGGGACAGGGATATTACGAGCAGTTCTTC
cdr3_aa: CASSSAEGQGYYEQFF

j_call: TRBJ2-5
d_call: .
v_call: TRBV7-6
clone_size: .
cdr3_nt: TGTGCCAGCAGCAAAGGGACGGTGGGGACCCAGTACTTC
cdr3_aa: CASSKGTVGTQYF

j_call: TRBJ2-7
d_call: .
v_call: TRBV15
clone_size: .
cdr3_nt: TGTGCCACCAGTCTAGGCCAGGGCTACGAGCAGTACTTC
cdr3_aa: CATSLGQGYEQYF

j_call: TRBJ2-1
d_call: .
v_call: TRBV9
clone_size: .
cdr3_nt: TGTGCCAGCAGCACCGATAATGAGCAGTTCTTC
cdr3_aa: CASSTDNEQFF

j_call: TRBJ2-2
d_call: .
v_call: TRBV7-8
clone_size: once
cdr3_nt: TGTGCCAGCAGCTTCGAAGCGGTTGACACCGGGGAGCTGTTTTTT
cdr3_aa: CASSFEAVDTGELFF

j_call: TRBJ2-5
d_call: TRBD1
v_call: TRBV6-5
clone_size: .
cdr3_nt: TGTGCCAGCAGTTACGACAGGGAAGAGACCCAGTACTTC
cdr3_aa: CASSYDREETQYF

j_call: TRBJ2-7
d_call: .
v_call: TRBV27
clone_size: .
cdr3_nt: TGTGCCAGCAGTTTCCAACCCAGGGGTTTTAACGAGCAGTACTTC
cdr3_aa: CASSFQPRGFNEQYF

j_call: TRBJ1-2
d_call: .
v_call: TRBV5-6
clone_size: .
cdr3_nt: TGTGCCAGCACGTCTCCGGGGCAGATCGACTATGGCTACACCTTC
cdr3_aa: CASTSPGQIDYGYTF

j_call: TRBJ2-2
d_call: TRBD2
v_call: TRBV7-7
clone_size: .
cdr3_nt: TGTGCCAGCAGCCCTGGGACGGGACTAGCGGGCACCGGGGAGCTGTTTTTT
cdr3_aa: CASSPGTGLAGTGELFF

j_call: TRBJ2-7
d_call: TRBD2
v_call: TRBV5-4
clone_size: .
cdr3_nt: TGTGCCAGCAGCTTGGACGGCGGAGGACTAGCGGGGAGCTCCTACGAGCAGTACTTC
cdr3_aa: CASSLDGGGLAGSSYEQYF

j_call: TRBJ2-1
d_call: .
v_call: TRBV7-8
clone_size: .
cdr3_nt: TGTGCCAGCAGCTTAGTAAGTAATGAGCAGTTCTTC
cdr3_aa: CASSLVSNEQFF

j_call: TRBJ2-1
d_call: .
v_call: TRBV21-1
clone_size: .
cdr3_nt: TGTGCCACCCTCTTATCTCAGCGGCGCAACAATGAGCAGTTCTTC
cdr3_aa: CATLLSQRRNNEQFF

j_call: TRBJ1-2
d_call: TRBD1
v_call: TRBV10-3
clone_size: .
cdr3_nt: TGTGCCATCAGTGAGGTATGGACAGGGGGCGGAAGCGGCTACACCTTC
cdr3_aa: CAISEVWTGGGSGYTF

j_call: TRBJ2-7
d_call: .
v_call: TRBV5-4
clone_size: .
cdr3_nt: TGTGCCAGCAGTTTCGGACGCCAGAACGAGCAGTACTTC
cdr3_aa: CASSFGRQNEQYF

j_call: TRBJ2-2
d_call: .
v_call: TRBV6-5
clone_size: .
cdr3_nt: TGTGCCAGCAGCCGTTATCAGGGGAGACCCGGGGAGCTGTTTTTT
cdr3_aa: CASSRYQGRPGELFF

j_call: TRBJ2-5
d_call: .
v_call: TRBV6-6
clone_size: .
cdr3_nt: TGTGCCAGCAGCCCTGTAGCTGGGGGGGAGACCCAGTACTTC
cdr3_aa: CASSPVAGGETQYF

j_call: TRBJ1-5
d_call: .
v_call: TRBV2
clone_size: .
cdr3_nt: TGTGCCAGCAGCGACTCCCGGGGCCCAAGGCCCCAGCATTTT
cdr3_aa: CASSDSRGPRPQHF

j_call: TRBJ2-1
d_call: .
v_call: TRBV10-3
clone_size: once
cdr3_nt: TGTGCCATCAGTGTAGATGACAATGAGCAGTTCTTC
cdr3_aa: CAISVDDNEQFF

j_call: TRBJ1-2
d_call: .
v_call: TRBV14
clone_size: .
cdr3_nt: TGTGCCAGCAGCCAACTTGGGGACTATGGCTACACCTTC
cdr3_aa: CASSQLGDYGYTF

j_call: TRBJ2-7
d_call: .
v_call: TRBV6-1
clone_size: .
cdr3_nt: TGTGCCAGCAGTGAAGAGGGGGTGCGGGTCTACGAGCAGTACTTC
cdr3_aa: CASSEEGVRVYEQYF

j_call: TRBJ2-6
d_call: TRBD1
v_call: TRBV30
clone_size: once
cdr3_nt: TGTGCCTGGAGTGCCCGGGACAGGCTTCCTGGGGCCAACGTCCTGACTTTC
cdr3_aa: CAWSARDRLPGANVLTF